This passage covers 16 T cell receptor beta chains from one sample sequenced in a study of T cells in Graves' hyperthyroidism and ophthalmopathy. From RNA transcripts, TCR beta CDR3 regions were amplified. With the HTBI primer set, the TCR CDR3 went through a first round of RT-PCR. TCRdb reanalysed the multiplex PCR reads using MiXCR and keeps one entry per CDR3 protein. This table has hundreds of thousands of distinct CDR3 sequences, 15% to 20% appearing once. Sequences were obtained from blood. The receptors come from a woman aged 25 to 39 with Graves' hyperthyroidism.

On this clonotype itself: Germline and junction disagree at one end, which may indicate a read error. This chain uses TRBV7-2 with TRBJ2-7; 8 bases agree with TRBD1. This CDR3 has 15 residues. Germline V lookup: CDR1 SGHTA, CDR2 FQGNSA. The CDR3 nucleotides read TGCGCCAGCAGCCAGGAGGACAGGGCTGCAGACGAGCAGTACTTC. It encodes CASSQEDRAADEQYF. Together with reference TRBV7-2 and TRBJ2-7, the CDR3 gives the full variable domain: GAGVSQSPSNKVTEKGKDVELRCDPISGHTALYWYRQSLGQGLEFLIYFQGNSAPDKSGLPSDRFSAERTGGSVSTLTIQRTQQEDSAVYLCASSQEDRAADEQYFGPGTRLTVT.

Ten or more counts support this clonotype. This chain uses TRBV11-2 with TRBJ2-1; D tentatively fits TRBD1 or TRBD2 (6 bases each). Germline V gives CDR1 SGHAT, CDR2 FQNNGV. This CDR3 region has 13 residues. V gave up 5 bases and J gave up 7 bases, with 12 bases separating them. Here the CDR3 reads CASSQGTSNEQFF. The CDR3 coding sequence is TGTGCCAGCAGCCAGGGGACTTCGAATGAGCAGTTCTTC.

V gene TRBV28 combines with J gene TRBJ2-1, with 13 nucleotides matching TRBD2. The V gene end was trimmed by 5 bases and the J gene end by 7 bases; junction bases not matched to a gene: 8. CDR3 size: 16 residues. The germline V gene has CDR1 MDHEN and CDR2 SYDVKM. CDR3 sequence: CASSIGTSGMGNEQFF. The CDR3 bases are TGTGCCAGCAGTATCGGGACTAGCGGGATGGGTAATGAGCAGTTCTTC.

This chain uses TRBV19 with TRBJ2-1; 7 nucleotides line up with TRBD2. The CDR3 length is 16 residues. V shed 1 base, J shed 2 bases, and the junction held 5 bases outside the gene matches. CDR1 and CDR2 (germline): LNHDA, SQIVND (reference sequence). The CDR3 loop reads CASSIVAGPAYNEQFF. DNA of the CDR3: TGTGCCAGTAGTATAGTAGCGGGTCCAGCCTACAATGAGCAGTTCTTC. Based on the CDR3 plus reference TRBV19 and TRBJ2-1, the full variable domain is DGGITQSPKYLFRKEGQNVTLSCEQNLNHDAMYWYRQDPGQGLRLIYYSQIVNDFQKGDIAEGYSVSREKKESFPLTVTSAQKNPTAFYLCASSIVAGPAYNEQFFGPGTRLTVL.

This clonotype was seen at least ten times. The chain couples TRBV20-1 to TRBJ2-1; 7 bases match TRBD2. V trimming: 3 bases; J trimming: 7 bases; junction bases outside the gene matches: 3. There are 12 residues in the CDR3. Germline V gives CDR1 DFQATT, CDR2 SNEGSKA (reference sequence). The CDR3 region is CSASSGVNEQFF. CDR3 DNA: TGCAGTGCTAGCAGCGGGGTAAATGAGCAGTTCTTC.

The rearrangement links TRBV9 to TRBJ2-5, with TRBD2 matching 8 bases. Germline V gene data show CDR1 as SGDLS and CDR2 as YYNGEE. The CDR3 totals 16 residues. Trimming removed 0 bases from V and 5 bases from J; junction bases left unmatched: 9. DNA of the CDR3: TGTGCCAGCAGCGTAGGGCCGGCGGGAGGTTTGGAGACCCAGTACTTC. Amino acids: CASSVGPAGGLETQYF.

This clonotype was seen more than once but under ten times. The genes are TRBV7-6 and TRBJ2-3; TRBD1 matches 7 bases. CDR1 is SGHVS and CDR2 is FNYEAQ in the germline V gene. V dropped 0 bases and J dropped 3; count of bases not matched to a gene: 12. The CDR3 has 18 amino acids. This chain's CDR3 is CASSLAPGTATLTDTQYF. The CDR3 region has the DNA TGTGCCAGCAGCTTAGCACCCGGGACAGCAACTTTAACAGATACGCAGTATTTT.

This clonotype has a count of ten or more. This CDR3 is CASSTQGASPYNEQFF. The CDR3 nucleotides read TGTGCCAGCAGTACACAGGGGGCATCGCCCTACAATGAGCAGTTCTTC. The rearrangement uses TRBV7-8 and TRBJ2-1; the match to TRBD1 covers 9 bases. The CDR3 runs 16 residues. In germline, CDR1 is SGHVS, CDR2 FQNEAQ. V trimming: 6 bases; J trimming: 2 bases; junction bases outside the gene matches: 8.

This clonotype was picked up a small number of times. The chain recombines TRBV20-1 with TRBJ1-4; unclear D gene. CDR1 and CDR2 (germline): DFQATT, SNEGSKA (reference sequence). There are 16 residues in the CDR3. The V end lost 3 bases, the J end lost 4 bases, and 18 bases lay between the germline ends. CDR3 bases: TGCAGTGCTAGGGTCTTCGACACCACTGGTAATGAAAAACTGTTTTTT. Translating it yields CSARVFDTTGNEKLFF.

Only a few counts were recorded for this clonotype. The V and J genes are TRBV7-9 and TRBJ1-4, with D perhaps TRBD1 (5 bases). CDR3 length equals 14 residues. The ends were cut back, 3 bases at V and 5 bases at J, with 10 bases in the middle. Germline lookup yields CDR1 SEHNR and CDR2 FQNEAQ (reference sequence). The DNA for the CDR3 is TGTGCCAGCAGCTTCCGGGACGGCAATGAAAAACTGTTTTTT. This translates into CASSFRDGNEKLFF.

This clonotype was counted many times. The chain joins TRBV20-1 to TRBJ2-5, with D tentatively TRBD1 (6 bases). This CDR3 has 13 residues. The germline V gene encodes CDR1 DFQATT and CDR2 SNEGSKA (reference sequence). The V end lost 3 bases, the J end lost 5 bases, and 13 bases lay between the germline ends. The CDR3 DNA reads as TGCAGTGCTAGGGGGGACAACCGGGAGACCCAGTACTTC. This sequence encodes CSARGDNRETQYF.

CDR3 in amino acids: CASRGAGTDTQYF. CDR3 nucleotide sequence: TGTGCCAGTAGGGGGGCCGGCACAGATACGCAGTATTTT. The V call is TRBV19, the J call TRBJ2-3; tentatively, D is TRBD1 (6 bases). The CDR3 sequence is 13 residues long. Germline CDR1 and CDR2: LNHDA and SQIVND (reference sequence). V shed 6 bases and J shed 1 base, with 8 bases lying between them.

The rearrangement joins TRBV4-2 to TRBJ1-2, with D hard to call. This CDR3 contains 16 residues. The V end was cut by 0 bases, the J end by 3 bases, with 14 bases between. Germline V lookup: CDR1 LGHNA, CDR2 YNFKEQ. The CDR3 DNA follows: TGTGCCAGCAGCCAAGATAGGCTCAGGCCCTACTATGGCTACACCTTC. Residues: CASSQDRLRPYYGYTF.

This clonotype came up many times. V usage is TRBV12-3 or TRBV12-4 and J usage is TRBJ2-7, with D possibly matching TRBD1 (5 bases). V was pared by 3 bases and J by 3 bases, with 9 bases between. CDR3 length: 13 residues. The CDR3 is CASSLSRVYEQYF. CDR3 sequence (DNA): TGTGCCAGCAGTTTGTCCAGGGTCTACGAGCAGTACTTC.

The chain links TRBV7-2 to TRBJ2-1; weak D call: TRBD1 (6 bases). CDR1 and CDR2 from the germline V gene are SGHTA and FQGNSA. The CDR3 has 17 amino acids. Deletions cut 5 bases from V and 3 bases from J, with 20 bases between. Written as DNA, the CDR3 is TGTGCCAGCAGCCAAGAACGTGCCGGGACAATCTACAATGAGCAGTTCTTC. It encodes CASSQERAGTIYNEQFF.

This clonotype was detected a few times. V usage is TRBV4-1 and J usage is TRBJ2-7; 9 bases match TRBD2. Trimming removed 0 bases from V and 2 bases from J; junction bases left unmatched: 8. The CDR3 loop spans 17 amino acids. Per the germline V gene, CDR1 is MGHRA and CDR2 is YSYEKL. CDR3 sequence: CASSQDRVTSGPYEQYF. The CDR3 nucleotides read TGCGCCAGCAGCCAAGATCGAGTTACTAGCGGGCCCTACGAGCAGTACTTC.